This T cell receptor beta chain emerged from a study of glioma-infiltrating T cells after dendritic cell vaccination (dated by TCRdb to the mid-2010s). Background for the entire study: A cohort of about 15 glioblastoma patients from Phase I and II dendritic cell vaccination trials was included, of whom 9 were newly diagnosed and 6 had recurrent disease. Between 2003 and 2012, patients were given autologous tumor lysate-pulsed dendritic cell vaccination. To make the vaccine, monocyte-derived dendritic cells were cultured for 6 to 7 days with IL-4 and GM-CSF and then pulsed overnight with autologous tumor lysate. Three intradermal dendritic cell vaccine injections were administered to patients at biweekly intervals in the arm below the axilla. Tumor-infiltrating lymphocyte content was quantified and tumor and blood repertoires were compared in dendritic cell-vaccinated glioblastoma patients by deep sequencing of TCR beta CDR3 regions. Survival after dendritic cell vaccination was correlated with TCR sequencing metrics, including TIL content and tumor-blood repertoire overlap.

The immunoSEQ assay amplified TCRB CDR3 regions from 2 micrograms of genomic DNA, or from all available DNA when less than that amount was available. The multiplex PCR employed 60 forward primers targeting TCR V beta segments and 13 reverse primers targeting J beta segments. Synthetic control templates were spiked into each sample at limiting dilution to estimate reads per starting template. Sequencing produced 87 bp reads on the Illumina HiSeq System. Turning to the authors' computational methods: To remove PCR and sequencing errors, closely related sequences were merged with a nearest neighbor algorithm. TCR overlap was measured as the percentage of unique tumor TCR beta sequences also present in the same patient's peripheral blood. TCRdb provides this immuneACCESS table in a form limited to in-frame rearrangements. Some clones are lacking; in checked studies, under half of them reflect an unresolved V gene, and why the rest are absent is not known. That table gives V, J and clone size, and the DNA gave D and trimming. The table for this sample lists over 90,000 clones; approximately 80% of them were counted only once. The ten largest clones represent over 9.5% of the sample.

From a lookup of the germline V gene (reference sequence), CDR1 and CDR2 are GTSNPN and SVGIG. CDR3 length: 13 amino acids, cysteine to phenylalanine. This entry keeps only the CDR3 DNA: 39 bases, framed from base 1. V is trimmed back by 2 bases and J by 5 bases, and the junction contains 3 bases that no gene match accounts for. Selection of patients required sufficient residual fresh-frozen tumor tissue and over two years of available survival data. Although molecular status otherwise differed among the glioblastoma patients, no patient had an isocitrate dehydrogenase mutation. PBMC were collected before vaccination, two weeks after the third vaccination, and at tumor progression when it occurred. Genomic DNA was extracted with the Qiagen DNeasy Blood extraction Kit. Only one count was recorded for this clone. Its binding antigen is unknown. Base qualities are missing; no much larger clone stands one base away.

General study outcomes and caveats: The cohort was small and heterogeneous, few patients had complete blood and tumor sets, and even fewer had initial-recurrent tumor pairs. The response model built on TCR overlap across three groups was characterized as speculative, with prospective validation still needed. After dendritic cell vaccination, a higher estimated pretreatment TIL content predicted longer time to progression and longer overall survival. No direct relationship between TCR clonality and survival was found, suggesting that a diverse polyclonal response may matter.

This receptor was taken from a human donor with glioblastoma. The sample in question was blood, obtained before dendritic cell vaccination. The chain uses TRBV30 and TRBJ1-5; 7 middle bases align to TRBD1. The CDR3 region reads CAWSMDRYQPQHF. The sequenced DNA is TGTGCCTGGAGTATGGACAGGTATCAGCCCCAGCATTTT.